This note documents a single T cell receptor (beta chain) sequence. The target antigen is unknown. This may be a read error: a much more frequent sequence differs by one nucleotide. The CDR3 has 16 amino acids. Per the germline V gene, CDR1 is SNHLY and CDR2 is FYNNEI. Documented time point: sample taken at primary tumor resection. Material for sequencing was whole RNA from tumor, nontumor lung or frozen PBMC, left unsorted. The data stem from a study of spatial heterogeneity in lung cancer. Single TCR cDNA molecules each had their own unique molecular identifier. TCRdb passed the 5' RACE reads through MiXCR, listing each CDR3 protein once. The table includes tens of thousands of distinct CDR3 sequences, approximately 8.6% detected once. General study points: Relative to follow-up, resection was when ubiquitous expanded tumor TCRs appeared more in blood.

The V gene is TRBV2, the J gene TRBJ2-3, with a weak D call TRBD2 (6 bases). Sequences were derived from PBMCs, sampled at surgery. The TCR was taken from a male donor with early-stage non-small cell lung cancer. DNA for the CDR3: TGTGTCAGCAGTGAAGCGCGAGCGGGCCGCACAGATACGCAGTATTTT. Protein: CVSSEARAGRTDTQYF.